These 17 T cell receptor beta chains were sequenced from one sample in a study of blood T cell repertoires in COVID-19. Generated by immunoSEQ multiplex PCR, the TCRdb table keeps only in-frame clones and is missing some. In the table there are approximately 24,000 clones, roughly 87% of which are singletons. The sequencing sample was made of peripheral blood. The receptors shown here come from a middle-aged man with active COVID-19.

V and J are TRBV28 and TRBJ1-4, with TRBD1 identical over 9 bases. V lost 5 bases, J lost 2 bases, and 6 bases stayed unmatched. The CDR3 covers 16 residues. Per germline, CDR1 MDHEN and CDR2 SYDVKM. This CDR3 reads CASSTGTGNTNEKLFF. The CDR3, as DNA: TGTGCCAGCAGTACCGGGACAGGGAACACTAATGAAAAACTGTTTTTT.

As for this clone: The junction and the germline gene differ at one end; a read error may be behind it. The chain joins TRBV6-6 to TRBJ1-1; D is unclear. CDR3 length equals 13 residues. Germline V CDR1 and CDR2: MNHNY, SVGAGI (reference sequence). The CDR3 region has the DNA TGTGCCAGCAGCCCCATGTTCATGCGCGAACTTGACTTT. Amino acid sequence: CASSPMFMRELDF.

The V and J genes are TRBV7-2 and TRBJ1-2; 8 bases map to TRBD1. V lost 1 base to trimming and J lost 6 bases; unmatched junction nucleotides: 7. CDR1 and CDR2 (germline): SGHTA, FQGNSA. This CDR3 has 15 residues. CDR3 in amino acids: CASSLEQGVRNGYTF. The CDR3 DNA sequence: TGTGCCAGCAGCTTAGAACAGGGGGTTAGGAATGGCTACACCTTC.

This clone has only one observation. In DNA form, the CDR3 reads TGTGCCAGCGCGAGGGGGAGAGTCTATAACAATCAGCCCCAGCATTTT. Translated, it gives CASARGRVYNNQPQHF. The rearrangement links TRBV27 to TRBJ1-5, with a weak D call TRBD1 (6 bases). V lost 8 bases and J 3 bases, leaving 20 bases between the germline ends. In germline, CDR1 is MNHEY, CDR2 SMNVEV (reference sequence). The CDR3 has 16 amino acids.

The chain links TRBV19 to TRBJ1-2, with D tentatively TRBD1 (6 bases). The CDR3 has 15 residues. Germline CDR1 LNHDA, CDR2 SQIVND (reference sequence). CDR3 region: CASGGLRGTNYGYTF. CDR3 DNA sequence: TGTGCTTCGGGGGGCCTCCGAGGGACTAACTATGGCTACACCTTC.

This sequence joins TRBV10-1 and TRBJ1-1; D possibly corresponds to TRBD1 (5 bases). Trimming took 7 bases from V and 0 from J, leaving 12 bases between them. The CDR3 is 14 amino acids. Germline-derived CDR1 and CDR2 are WNHNN and SYGVQD (reference sequence). CDR3 coding DNA: TGCGCCAGCACCCAGGGATTATTGAACACTGAAGCTTTCTTT. Amino acids: CASTQGLLNTEAFF.

This chain uses TRBV7-2 with TRBJ1-3; 8 nucleotides match TRBD1. The J segment lost 3 bases and the V segment lost 0 bases, leaving 10 bases of the junction unmatched. Germline CDR1 and CDR2: SGHTA and FQGNSA. The CDR3 extends over 18 amino acids. The CDR3 nucleotides are TGTGCCAGCAGCTTAGCCCTCGGACAGGGTGCGGTTGGAAACACCATATATTTT. This gives the protein CASSLALGQGAVGNTIYF.

The V and J genes are TRBV7-8 and TRBJ2-1, with D hard to call. The germline V gene encodes CDR1 SGHVS and CDR2 FQNEAQ. This CDR3 comprises 14 residues. Between the trimmed V and J ends, which lost 1 base and 4 bases, there was a span of 8 bases. The CDR3 DNA follows: TGTGCCAGCAGCTTAGGGAGCCGATACAATGAGCAGTTCTTC. It specifies CASSLGSRYNEQFF.

The chain combines TRBV18 with TRBJ1-5, with 10 bases that match TRBD1. Germline CDR1 and CDR2: KGHSH and LQKENI. CDR3 length equals 14 residues. The junction had 0 bases not matched to a gene; V was cut back by 3 bases and J by 4 bases. This CDR3 is CASSPDRGNQPQHF. The CDR3 nucleotides read TGTGCCAGCTCACCGGACAGGGGGAATCAGCCCCAGCATTTT.

The chain carries TRBV7-2 and TRBJ2-1; D ambiguous. V lost 0 bases and J lost 3, with 9 bases in between. The CDR3 spans 15 residues. Per germline, CDR1 SGHTA and CDR2 FQGNSA. This CDR3 reads CASSLAVGYYNEQFF. The DNA for the CDR3 is TGTGCCAGCAGCTTAGCGGTCGGTTACTACAATGAGCAGTTCTTC.

This sequence joins TRBV7-9 and TRBJ2-7; maybe TRBD2 (6 bases). Germline V gene data show CDR1 as SEHNR and CDR2 as FQNEAQ (reference sequence). The V end lost 3 bases, the J end lost 3 bases, and 9 bases lay between the germline ends. This CDR3 has 13 amino acids. Here the CDR3 DNA reads TGTGCCAGCAGCTTGTCGGGGGACTACGAGCAGTACGTC. This encodes CASSLSGDYEQYV.

V usage is TRBV5-5 and J usage is TRBJ2-5; D perhaps matches TRBD1 (6 bases). Trimming pared 4 bases from V and 2 bases from J, leaving 15 bases between. There are 15 residues in the CDR3. Germline-derived CDR1 and CDR2 are SGHKS and YYEKEE (reference sequence). CDR3 bases: TGTGCCAGCAGCCAAATGGGACAAACTCAAGAGACCCAGTACTTC. Protein sequence: CASSQMGQTQETQYF.

V and J are TRBV6-6 and TRBJ2-7, with 11 bases aligning to TRBD2. CDR1 is MNHNY, CDR2 SVGAGI, per germline (reference sequence). V was pared by 6 bases and J by 6 bases, with 13 bases of the junction left unmatched. The CDR3 has 16 residues. CDR3 protein: CASRGLAGGFRGEQYV. DNA of the CDR3: TGTGCCAGCAGAGGGCTAGCGGGAGGCTTTCGGGGCGAGCAGTACGTC.

This chain joins TRBV4-1 and TRBJ2-3, with 12 bases identical to TRBD2. The CDR3 covers 18 residues. CDR1 and CDR2 from the germline V gene are MGHRA and YSYEKL. Trimming cost V 7 bases and J 0 bases; bases outside gene matches: 11. CDR3 nucleotide sequence: TGCGCCAGCACCCAGACAACTAGCGGGGGGACTAGCACAGATACGCAGTATTTT. This codes for CASTQTTSGGTSTDTQYF.

The chain joins TRBV28 to TRBJ2-5; possible D gene TRBD1, 5 bases. Trimming left V 5 bases short and J 1 base short, with 14 bases between. Germline V lookup: CDR1 MDHEN, CDR2 SYDVKM. This CDR3 is built from 15 residues. The CDR3 reads CASSTQQASQETQYF. The CDR3 bases are TGTGCCAGCAGTACGCAACAGGCAAGCCAAGAGACCCAGTACTTC. The full variable domain, its missing parts supplied by reference TRBV28 and TRBJ2-5, is DVKVTQSSRYLVKRTGEKVFLECVQDMDHENMFWYRQDPGLGLRLIYFSYDVKMKEKGDIPEGYSVSREKKERFSLILESASTNQTSMYLCASSTQQASQETQYFGPGTRLLVL.

The rearrangement uses TRBV19 and TRBJ1-2; D possibly corresponds to TRBD1 (5 bases). Germline lookup yields CDR1 LNHDA and CDR2 SQIVND (reference sequence). This CDR3 is built from 17 residues. V gave up 3 bases and J gave up 6 bases, with 23 bases separating them. CDR3 loop: CASSITGPMSREDGYTF. CDR3 nucleotides: TGTGCCAGTAGTATTACCGGCCCAATGAGCAGGGAGGATGGCTACACCTTC.

The chain combines TRBV7-9 with TRBJ1-3; D possibly corresponds to TRBD1 (5 bases). V was clipped by 5 bases and J by 0 bases, with 11 bases between them. Germline V gene sequence: CDR1 SEHNR, CDR2 FQNEAQ (reference sequence). The CDR3 runs to 15 residues. The CDR3 protein is CASSEGGGSGNTIYF. The CDR3 bases are TGTGCCAGCAGCGAAGGCGGGGGCTCTGGAAACACCATATATTTT.